This TCR beta chain was recorded in a study of blood T cells in healthy people across ages. Study-wide points: TCR beta diversity, measured per million T cells, fell in a roughly linear way with age.

Alongside a J-beta primer mix, a sample-barcoded 5' primer served in a second PCR lasting about 7 to 11 cycles. One entry per CDR3 protein, called by TCRdb with MiXCR from the 5' RACE reads. The sample lists 600,000 to 900,000 distinct CDR3 sequences, 20% to 30% occurring once. Germline-derived CDR1 and CDR2 are KGHDR and SFDVKD. The CDR3 has 12 amino acids. Trimming shortened V by 3 bases and J by 9 bases, and 9 bases separated the two germline ends. As to this clonotype: Its antigen remains unidentified.

The sample was also reused in another study, on T cells of mothers and their children.

The sample comprised blood. This TCR came from a boy aged 5-17 years in good health. J is TRBJ2-3 and V is TRBV24-1, with D tentatively TRBD1 (6 bases). The DNA for the CDR3 is TGTGCCACCAGTGATACGGACAGAACGCAGTATTTT. Its translation: CATSDTDRTQYF.